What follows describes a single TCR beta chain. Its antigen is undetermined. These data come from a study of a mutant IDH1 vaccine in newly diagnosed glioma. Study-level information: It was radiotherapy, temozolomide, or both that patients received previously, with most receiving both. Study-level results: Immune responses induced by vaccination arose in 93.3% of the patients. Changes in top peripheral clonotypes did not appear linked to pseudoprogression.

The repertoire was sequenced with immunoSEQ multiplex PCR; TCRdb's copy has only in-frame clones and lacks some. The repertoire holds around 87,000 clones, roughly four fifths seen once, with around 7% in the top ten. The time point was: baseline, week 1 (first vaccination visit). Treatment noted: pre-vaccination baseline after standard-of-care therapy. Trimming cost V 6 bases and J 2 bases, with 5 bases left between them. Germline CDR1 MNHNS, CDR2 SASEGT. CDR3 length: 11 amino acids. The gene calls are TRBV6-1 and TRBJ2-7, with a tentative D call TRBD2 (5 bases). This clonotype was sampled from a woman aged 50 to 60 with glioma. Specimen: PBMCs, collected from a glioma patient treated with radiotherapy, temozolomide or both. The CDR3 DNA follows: TGTGCCAGCAGGGGAGCCTACGAGCAGTACTTC. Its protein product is CASRGAYEQYF.